The 13 T cell receptor beta chains below were found in one sample sequenced in a study of T cells in Graves' hyperthyroidism and ophthalmopathy. The CDR3 regions of TCR beta were amplified from RNA transcripts. First-round RT-PCR targeting the TCR CDR3 was performed with the HTBI primer set. From the multiplex PCR reads, TCRdb called clonotypes with MiXCR, one entry per CDR3 protein. Counted here are some 570,000 distinct CDR3 sequences, 15% to 20% occurring once; the ten biggest clones make up approximately 16%. The material sequenced was blood. All receptors come from a woman between 18 and 30 years old with Graves' ophthalmopathy.

This clonotype was detected a few times. This rearrangement joins TRBV27 to TRBJ1-4; D ambiguous. The CDR3 length is 14 residues. Trimming left V 0 bases short and J 5 bases short, with 7 bases between. CDR1 and CDR2 (germline): MNHEY, SMNVEV (reference sequence). The CDR3: CASSLSGQNEKLFF. Here the CDR3 DNA reads TGTGCCAGCAGTTTATCAGGGCAGAATGAAAAACTGTTTTTT.

This clonotype was seen a few times. As DNA, the CDR3 is TGTGCCAGCAGCTTACCGGGGGCCGGGGAGCTGTTTTTT. This codes for CASSLPGAGELFF. The J gene is TRBJ2-2, the V gene TRBV7-9; D may be TRBD2 (6 bases). This CDR3 has 13 amino acids. The V and J ends lost 2 bases and 6 bases respectively, with 7 bases between them. The germline V gene encodes CDR1 SEHNR and CDR2 FQNEAQ (reference sequence). The full variable domain, completed using reference TRBV7-9 and TRBJ2-2, is DTGVSQNPRHKITKRGQNVTFRCDPISEHNRLYWYRQTLGQGPEFLTYFQNEAQLEKSRLLSDRFSAERPKGSFSTLEIQRTEQGDSAMYLCASSLPGAGELFFGEGSRLTVL.

This clonotype was detected many times. J is TRBJ2-7 and V is TRBV2, with 11 nucleotides matching TRBD1. V lost 3 bases and J lost 7; bases outside the gene matches: 5. Per the germline V gene, CDR1 is SNHLY and CDR2 is FYNNEI. The CDR3 loop spans 14 amino acids. CDR3 in amino acids: CASSEDRGPYEQYF. The CDR3 DNA sequence: TGTGCCAGCAGTGAGGACAGGGGGCCGTATGAGCAGTACTTC. Variable domain in full (rest from reference TRBV2 and TRBJ2-7): EPEVTQTPSHQVTQMGQEVILRCVPISNHLYFYWYRQILGQKVEFLVSFYNNEISEKSEIFDDQFSVERPDGSNFTLKIRSTKLEDSAMYFCASSEDRGPYEQYFGPGTRLTVT.

This chain links TRBV4-1 with TRBJ1-6; 11 nucleotides agree with TRBD1. After removal of 4 bases from V and 1 base from J, the junction contained 6 bases not matched to a gene. Germline V gene data show CDR1 as MGHRA and CDR2 as YSYEKL. CDR3 length: 18 residues. Here the CDR3 DNA reads TGCGCCAGCAGCCGCGTTGGGACAGGGGGTTCCTATAATTCACCCCTCCACTTT. It yields the protein CASSRVGTGGSYNSPLHF.

This clonotype was observed many times. The chain couples TRBV27 to TRBJ2-7; D is unclear. CDR3 size: 13 residues. In germline, CDR1 is MNHEY, CDR2 SMNVEV (reference sequence). V shed 3 bases and J shed 0 bases, with 6 bases lying between them. The CDR3 sequence is CASSLPSSYEQYF. The DNA for the CDR3 is TGTGCCAGCAGTTTGCCGAGCTCCTACGAGCAGTACTTC.

This chain uses TRBV5-6 with TRBJ2-5; the D gene could be TRBD1 or TRBD2 (7 bases each). Trimming stripped 0 bases from V and 9 bases from J, with 15 bases between. CDR3 length equals 14 residues. Germline-derived CDR1 and CDR2 are SGHDT and YYEEEE. The CDR3 DNA reads TGTGCCAGCAGCTTGGCAGGGGGGGAGGAGGCCCAGTACTTC. Its translation is CASSLAGGEEAQYF.

J is TRBJ2-7 and V is TRBV24-1; D gene unclear. The germline gives CDR1 KGHDR, CDR2 SFDVKD. The CDR3 covers 15 residues. The V end lost 4 bases, the J end lost 2 bases, and 14 bases lay between the germline ends. DNA for the CDR3: TGTGCCACCAGTGAGTTAATAGCTCTCGCCTACGAGCAGTACTTC. It encodes CATSELIALAYEQYF.

The rearrangement joins TRBV28 to TRBJ1-4; 7 bases map to TRBD1. In germline, CDR1 is MDHEN, CDR2 SYDVKM. Germline trimming cut 6 bases from V and 4 bases from J; bases unmatched to any gene: 17. The CDR3 totals 18 residues. CDR3 in amino acids: CASRKTGTAVRYNEKLFF. CDR3 DNA sequence: TGTGCCAGCAGAAAAACCGGGACAGCAGTTCGGTATAATGAAAAACTGTTTTTT.

This clonotype showed up just a few times. V gene TRBV20-1 combines with J gene TRBJ1-5; a weak D match, TRBD1 (6 bases). This CDR3 is 13 amino acids long. V was pared by 4 bases and J by 1 base, with 8 bases between. Germline CDR1 reads DFQATT; CDR2 reads SNEGSKA (reference sequence). The CDR3 sequence is CSATRGSNQPQHF. In DNA form, the CDR3 reads TGCAGTGCTACCAGGGGAAGCAATCAGCCCCAGCATTTT.

This clonotype was picked up many times. The genes are TRBV11-2 and TRBJ2-3, with 11 bases matching TRBD2. V lost 1 base to trimming and J lost 3 bases; unmatched junction nucleotides: 0. CDR1 SGHAT and CDR2 FQNNGV come from the germline V gene. This CDR3 contains 15 residues. CDR3 sequence: CASSLVAGGTDTQYF. Here the CDR3 DNA reads TGTGCCAGCAGCTTAGTAGCGGGAGGGACAGATACGCAGTATTTT.

There are a few counts of this clonotype. The CDR3 coding sequence is TGCGCCAGCAGCCAAGAAGACGGTAAGAACACTGAAGCTTTCTTT. It translates to CASSQEDGKNTEAFF. The chain is built from TRBV4-1 and TRBJ1-1; no clear D. The CDR3 spans 15 residues. V was clipped by 0 bases and J by 1 base, with 9 bases between them. The germline CDR1 and CDR2 sequences are MGHRA and YSYEKL.

This clonotype was detected many times. The V and J genes are TRBV6-5 and TRBJ1-4; D is possibly TRBD1 (6 bases). CDR3 length: 14 residues. Germline V gene lookup returns CDR1 MNHEY and CDR2 SVGAGI. Trimming took 2 bases from V and 6 from J, leaving 10 bases between them. The CDR3 coding sequence is TGTGCCAGCAGTTACAGGGGGACGGATGAAAAACTGTTTTTT. The encoded protein is CASSYRGTDEKLFF.

The J gene is TRBJ1-1, the V gene TRBV5-1, with a tentative D call TRBD1 (5 bases). Per germline, CDR1 SGHRS and CDR2 YFSETQ. V gave up 0 bases and J gave up 6 bases, with 15 bases separating them. This CDR3 comprises 15 residues. The CDR3, as DNA: TGCGCCAGCAGCTTGGGGGTTGGGGGTGACGCTGAAGCTTTCTTT. Amino acid sequence: CASSLGVGGDAEAFF. Full variable domain (remainder filled in from reference TRBV5-1 and TRBJ1-1): KAGVTQTPRYLIKTRGQQVTLSCSPISGHRSVSWYQQTPGQGLQFLFEYFSETQRNKGNFPGRFSGRQFSNSRSEMNVSTLELGDSALYLCASSLGVGGDAEAFFGQGTRLTVV.